The 20 T cell receptor beta chains listed next were all sequenced from one sample in a study of shared clonotypes between healthy human individuals (dated by TCRdb to the early 2020s). Receptors were amplified or captured by the immunoSEQ multiplex PCR assay. TCRdb mirrors the immuneACCESS table, restricted to in-frame sequences. Some clones are absent from its copies; in checked studies, under half trace to an unresolved V gene, and the reason for the others is unknown. For this sample the table gives over a million clones, of which around 97% were detected only once. The top ten clones comprise about 1.2% of the sample. The sequenced sample consisted of naive CD4+ T cells sorted from blood. Sample cell subset or site, as interpreted from the label and publication: CD45RA+ positively selected. These receptors were obtained from a man aged 25-45 years in good health.

This chain uses TRBV5-1 with TRBJ2-1; D ambiguous. This CDR3 is 18 amino acids long. The germline gives CDR1 SGHRS, CDR2 YFSETQ. V lost 0 bases and J lost 0, with 16 bases in between. The CDR3 loop reads CASSLEDGLWNSYNEQFF. Written as DNA, the CDR3 is TGCGCCAGCAGCTTGGAGGACGGCCTGTGGAACTCCTACAATGAGCAGTTCTTC.

V gene TRBV9 combines with J gene TRBJ2-4; 9 bases are a match to TRBD1. This CDR3 spans 14 amino acids. Germline loops: CDR1 SGDLS, CDR2 YYNGEE. The trim removed 4 bases at V and 5 bases at J, leaving 4 bases unmatched. CDR3 DNA sequence: TGTGCCAGCAGCCCGCGACAGGGGGAAAACATTCAGTACTTC. It translates to CASSPRQGENIQYF.

This chain joins TRBV15 and TRBJ1-5; TRBD1 matches at 11 bases. V lost 1 base to trimming and J lost 1 base; unmatched junction nucleotides: 3. CDR1 is LNHNV, CDR2 YYDKDF, per germline (reference sequence). The CDR3 is 17 amino acids. Here the CDR3 reads CATSRGGQGASNQPQHF. The CDR3, as DNA: TGTGCCACCAGCAGAGGAGGACAGGGGGCAAGCAATCAGCCCCAGCATTTT.

The chain carries TRBV7-6 and TRBJ2-1; a possible D gene is TRBD1 (5 bases). Trimming pared 5 bases from V and 0 bases from J, leaving 14 bases between. This CDR3 comprises 16 residues. From germline, CDR1 is SGHVS and CDR2 FNYEAQ. The CDR3 spells CASSPLTVSSYNEQFF. DNA for the CDR3: TGTGCCAGCAGCCCATTGACAGTGAGCTCCTACAATGAGCAGTTCTTC.

V usage is TRBV5-4 and J usage is TRBJ2-2; no reliable D call. V lost 0 bases and J lost 6, with 6 bases in between. The length of the CDR3 is 13 residues. Per the germline V gene, CDR1 is SGHNT and CDR2 is YYREEE (reference sequence). The CDR3 nucleotides are TGTGCCAGCAGCTTGGGAGTTGCCGGGGAGCTGTTTTTT. This sequence encodes CASSLGVAGELFF.

This chain connects TRBV5-6 to TRBJ2-7; 7 bases line up with TRBD2. Trimming cost V 4 bases and J 5 bases; bases outside gene matches: 12. The germline V gene has CDR1 SGHDT and CDR2 YYEEEE. There are 15 residues in the CDR3. The CDR3 sequence is CASSPGRGSFDEQYF. CDR3 coding DNA: TGTGCCAGCAGCCCAGGACGCGGGAGCTTCGACGAGCAGTACTTC.

The rearrangement uses TRBV12-5 and TRBJ2-1, with D tentatively TRBD2 (6 bases). Germline CDR1 and CDR2: LGHNT and FRNRAP. Trimming shortened V by 3 bases and J by 7 bases, and 10 bases separated the two germline ends. The CDR3 is 13 residues long. For the CDR3, the DNA is TGTGCTAGTGGTTTCTGGGGGAGGAATGAGCAGTTCTTC. As protein: CASGFWGRNEQFF. Full variable domain (remainder filled in from reference TRBV12-5 and TRBJ2-1): DARVTQTPRHKVTEMGQEVTMRCQPILGHNTVFWYRQTMMQGLELLAYFRNRAPLDDSGMPKDRFSAEMPDATLATLKIQPSEPRDSAVYFCASGFWGRNEQFFGPGTRLTVL.

This chain links TRBV27 with TRBJ2-7; 10 bases match TRBD1. The CDR3 is 17 residues long. The germline CDR1 and CDR2 sequences are MNHEY and SMNVEV (reference sequence). The V and J ends lost 3 bases and 5 bases, in that order; junction bases with no gene match: 13. The CDR3 is CASSFRLTRDRGHEQYF. The CDR3 DNA is TGTGCCAGCAGTTTCCGACTTACTAGGGACAGGGGCCACGAGCAGTACTTC.

The rearrangement uses TRBV2 and TRBJ2-5; maybe TRBD1 (6 bases). The germline V gene encodes CDR1 SNHLY and CDR2 FYNNEI. Trimming left V 6 bases short and J 4 bases short, with 15 bases between. This CDR3 contains 14 residues. The CDR3 nucleotides are TGTGCCAGCAGACGACGGACAGTAGGAGAGACCCAGTACTTC. Its translation: CASRRRTVGETQYF.

The chain has TRBV11-3 and TRBJ2-2, with TRBD2 matching 12 bases. The CDR3 spans 14 residues. Per the germline V gene, CDR1 is SGHNT and CDR2 is YENEEA. V lost 5 bases and J lost 9; bases outside the gene matches: 4. CDR3 protein: CASSRTSGIRELFF. The CDR3, as DNA: TGTGCCAGCAGCAGGACTAGCGGGATAAGGGAGCTGTTTTTT.

About this clone itself: An end of the junction differs from the germline gene, which may be a read error. The chain carries TRBV5-1 and TRBJ2-3, with a possible D match to TRBD1 (6 bases). The length of the CDR3 is 15 residues. CDR1 SGHRS and CDR2 YFSETQ come from the germline V gene. CDR3 sequence (DNA): TGTGCCAGCAGCTTGGCGACAGGTCTCACAGATACGCAGTATTTT. Translated, it gives CASSLATGLTDTQYF.

The chain links TRBV19 to TRBJ2-3; a weak D match, TRBD2 (7 bases). V was shortened by 4 bases and J by 6 bases, with 23 bases between the two germline ends. The CDR3 has 17 residues. CDR1 is LNHDA and CDR2 is SQIVND in the germline V gene (reference sequence). CDR3 sequence (DNA): TGTGCCAGTAGTAGAGGGCAAGCCGGGGGGCAGATCGATACGCAGTATTTT. Amino acids: CASSRGQAGGQIDTQYF.

The chain couples TRBV10-3 to TRBJ1-2, with 8 bases identical to TRBD1. CDR1 and CDR2 (germline): ENHRY, SYGVKD. This CDR3 region has 13 residues. V was clipped by 7 bases and J by 1 base; unmatched bases: 2. The CDR3 is CAITGGVNYGYTF. The CDR3, as DNA: TGTGCCATCACAGGGGGCGTTAACTATGGCTACACCTTC.

This chain joins TRBV10-1 and TRBJ2-1; D is possibly TRBD2 (7 bases). The V end lost 0 bases, the J end lost 4 bases, and 10 bases lay between the germline ends. Germline CDR1 WNHNN, CDR2 SYGVQD (reference sequence). The CDR3 is made up of 15 amino acids. The chain's CDR3 is CASSESGRGYNEQFF. The CDR3 DNA sequence: TGCGCCAGCAGTGAGTCGGGGAGGGGGTACAATGAGCAGTTCTTC.

The J gene is TRBJ1-2, the V gene TRBV2, with D possibly matching TRBD1 (6 bases). The ends were cut back, 7 bases at V and 4 bases at J, with 16 bases in the middle. CDR1 SNHLY and CDR2 FYNNEI come from the germline V gene. The CDR3 has 14 residues. The CDR3 sequence is CASTQGPALYGYTF. CDR3 in DNA: TGTGCCAGCACCCAGGGGCCAGCCCTCTATGGCTACACCTTC.

The rearrangement uses TRBV27 and TRBJ2-5; 7 positions agree with TRBD1. CDR1 and CDR2 (germline): MNHEY, SMNVEV (reference sequence). After removal of 3 bases from V and 2 bases from J, the junction contained 3 bases not matched to a gene. This CDR3 has 14 residues. CDR3 sequence: CASSLDRRQETQYF. Here the CDR3 DNA reads TGTGCCAGCAGTTTGGACAGGCGACAAGAGACCCAGTACTTC.

As regards this clone: The sample holds other DNA sequences that translate to the same CDR3. V gene TRBV18 combines with J gene TRBJ2-5; the D call may be TRBD1 or TRBD2 (5 bases each). Germline CDR1 and CDR2: KGHSH and LQKENI. This CDR3 comprises 13 residues. Trimming shortened V by 6 bases and J by 1 base, and 9 bases separated the two germline ends. The DNA for the CDR3 is TGTGCCAGCTCCTCCGGGACCCAAGAGACCCAGTACTTC. This codes for CASSSGTQETQYF.

This sequence joins TRBV19 and TRBJ2-3; 10 bases align to TRBD1. Germline-derived CDR1 and CDR2 are LNHDA and SQIVND (reference sequence). The V segment lost 4 bases and the J segment 0 bases; nucleotides outside the gene matches: 7. CDR3 length equals 17 residues. CDR3 coding DNA: TGTGCCAGTAGTAGGGGACAGGGGACGTCTAGCACAGATACGCAGTATTTT. This encodes CASSRGQGTSSTDTQYF.

This chain links TRBV19 with TRBJ2-7, with 10 positions matching TRBD1. With 3 bases clipped from V and 7 bases from J, the junction kept 9 bases outside the gene matches. CDR1 LNHDA and CDR2 SQIVND come from the germline V gene (reference sequence). The length of the CDR3 is 15 residues. As DNA, the CDR3 is TGTGCCAGTAGTATTTCTGGGACAGGGGTATGGGAGCAGTACTTC. It translates to CASSISGTGVWEQYF.

V is TRBV5-4 and J is TRBJ2-7, with D perhaps given as TRBD1 or TRBD2 (6 bases each). Between the trimmed V and J ends, which lost 1 base and 4 bases, there was a span of 21 bases. Germline-derived CDR1 and CDR2 are SGHNT and YYREEE (reference sequence). There are 17 residues in the CDR3. CDR3 amino acids: CASSLTGGTRGRYEQYF. In DNA form, the CDR3 reads TGTGCCAGCAGCTTGACGGGCGGGACGAGGGGGAGATACGAGCAGTACTTC.